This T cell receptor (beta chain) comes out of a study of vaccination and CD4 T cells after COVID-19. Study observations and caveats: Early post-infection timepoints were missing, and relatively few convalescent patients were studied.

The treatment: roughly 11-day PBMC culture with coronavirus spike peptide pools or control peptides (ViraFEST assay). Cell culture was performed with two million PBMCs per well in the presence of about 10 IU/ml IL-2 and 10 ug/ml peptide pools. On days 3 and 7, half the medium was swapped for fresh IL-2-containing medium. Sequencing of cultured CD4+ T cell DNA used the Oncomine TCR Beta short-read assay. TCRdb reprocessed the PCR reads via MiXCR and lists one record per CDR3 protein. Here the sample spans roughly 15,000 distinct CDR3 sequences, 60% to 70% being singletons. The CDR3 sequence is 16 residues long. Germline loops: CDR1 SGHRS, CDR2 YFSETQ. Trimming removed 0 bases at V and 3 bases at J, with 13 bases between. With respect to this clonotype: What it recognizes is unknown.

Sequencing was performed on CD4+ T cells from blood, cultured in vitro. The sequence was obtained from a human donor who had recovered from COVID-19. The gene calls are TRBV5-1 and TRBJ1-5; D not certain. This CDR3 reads CASSLEGRGYNQPQHF. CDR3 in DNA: TGCGCCAGCAGCTTGGAAGGGAGAGGATACAATCAGCCCCAGCATTTT. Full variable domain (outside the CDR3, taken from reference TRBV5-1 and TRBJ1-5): KAGVTQTPRYLIKTRGQQVTLSCSPISGHRSVSWYQQTPGQGLQFLFEYFSETQRNKGNFPGRFSGRQFSNSRSEMNVSTLELGDSALYLCASSLEGRGYNQPQHFGDGTRLSIL.